The 28 T cell receptor beta chains in this list originate from one sample, sequenced in a study of T-cell reconstitution after alpha-beta-depleted transplantation in children. TCRbeta library construction was performed incorporating unique molecular identifiers. Each CDR3 protein gets one entry after TCRdb re-called the PCR reads with MiXCR. The sample contains about 830,000 distinct CDR3 sequences, 16% of which appear only once. Material: PBMCs, mostly from graft donor cells, obtained 360 days after TCRalphabeta/CD19-depleted stem cell transplant. The receptors originated from a male patient between 5 and 17 years old who had a stem cell transplant for acute lymphoblastic leukemia, so the T cells may come from the graft donor.

The V gene is TRBV20-1, the J gene TRBJ2-1, with TRBD2 identical over 9 bases. This CDR3 comprises 16 residues. After removal of 2 bases from V and 4 bases from J, the junction contained 9 bases not matched to a gene. Germline CDR1 DFQATT, CDR2 SNEGSKA (reference sequence). The CDR3, as DNA: TGCAGTGCTAGAAACCCTCTAGCGGGAACATACAATGAGCAGTTCTTC. Its protein is CSARNPLAGTYNEQFF.

Ten or more counts support this clonotype. The chain carries TRBV7-6 and TRBJ2-5, with 14 bases fitting TRBD2. The length of the CDR3 is 16 residues. With V trimmed by 6 bases and J by 9 bases, 12 bases remained unmatched. The germline V gene encodes CDR1 SGHVS and CDR2 FNYEAQ. The CDR3 loop is CASSLGLAGVGGAQYF. The DNA for the CDR3 is TGTGCCAGCAGTTTGGGACTAGCGGGAGTCGGAGGGGCCCAGTACTTC.

This clonotype was counted many times. The chain is built from TRBV4-2 and TRBJ2-6, with D uncertain. CDR1 LGHNA and CDR2 YNFKEQ come from the germline V gene. The CDR3 is made up of 16 amino acids. V lost 10 bases, J lost 0 bases, and 16 bases lay in between. As DNA, the CDR3 is TGTGCCACTACGCCAGGATCTAGCTCTGGGGCCAACGTCCTGACTTTC. Its protein product is CATTPGSSSGANVLTF.

This clonotype showed up just a few times. The chain links TRBV6-5 to TRBJ2-7; weak D call: TRBD1 (7 bases). This CDR3 has 16 amino acids. V was pared by 0 bases and J by 3 bases, with 15 bases between. Germline V lookup: CDR1 MNHEY, CDR2 SVGAGI. This CDR3 reads CASSYSSSGGHYEQYF. CDR3 DNA: TGTGCCAGCAGTTACTCGTCGTCAGGGGGGCACTACGAGCAGTACTTC.

The chain carries TRBV5-1 and TRBJ1-6, with D perhaps TRBD1 (5 bases). With 4 bases removed from V and 7 bases from J, the gap between germline ends came to 15 bases. This CDR3 comprises 15 residues. CDR1 SGHRS and CDR2 YFSETQ come from the germline V gene. The CDR3 here is CASSGDPGPNSPLHF. The CDR3 nucleotides are TGCGCCAGCAGCGGGGACCCCGGACCGAATTCACCCCTCCACTTT.

This chain connects TRBV5-1 to TRBJ2-7; the D gene is possibly TRBD1 (5 bases). The CDR3 has 13 amino acids. Germline V gene lookup returns CDR1 SGHRS and CDR2 YFSETQ. The V gene lost 1 base and the J gene lost 6 bases, with 11 bases spanning the gap. CDR3 DNA sequence: TGCGCCAGCAGCTTGACCCAGGGTCCCGAGCAGTACTTC. Its translation is CASSLTQGPEQYF.

This clonotype was seen a handful of times. V usage is TRBV5-1 and J usage is TRBJ2-7, with 8 bases aligning to TRBD1. The CDR3 runs to 18 residues. Germline V CDR1 and CDR2: SGHRS, YFSETQ. The ends lost 4 bases at V and 0 bases at J; junction bases unmatched: 15. The CDR3 here is CASSPEGQAPRSSYEQYF. CDR3 nucleotide sequence: TGCGCCAGCAGCCCCGAGGGACAGGCCCCGAGGAGCTCCTACGAGCAGTACTTC.

This clonotype has at least ten counts. The rearrangement uses TRBV12-3 or TRBV12-4 and TRBJ2-7, with TRBD2 identical over 8 bases. The CDR3 is made up of 15 amino acids. V gave up 3 bases and J gave up 0 bases; unmatched junction bases: 4. CDR3 sequence (DNA): TGTGCCAGCAGTTTTGCGGGAGGATCCTCCTACGAGCAGTACTTC. It encodes CASSFAGGSSYEQYF.

The J gene is TRBJ1-2, the V gene TRBV20-1, with 8 bases aligning to TRBD1. J gave up 4 bases and V 5 bases, and 3 bases lay outside the gene matches. Germline loops: CDR1 DFQATT, CDR2 SNEGSKA (reference sequence). The CDR3 contains 12 residues. As DNA, the CDR3 is TGCAGTGCTGTCAGGGGGCCCTATGGCTACACCTTC. Its translation is CSAVRGPYGYTF.

The rearrangement links TRBV25-1 to TRBJ2-3; 10 bases fit TRBD2. J was trimmed by 7 bases and V by 10 bases; bases with no gene match: 17. The CDR3 has 16 amino acids. From germline, CDR1 is MGHDK and CDR2 SYGVNS. For the CDR3, the DNA is TGTGCCACCATTGAGCGGGAGGGCCTTCCGGTACATACGCAGTATTTT. Amino acid sequence: CATIEREGLPVHTQYF.

In its sample, this clonotype was seen a few times. The V call is TRBV6-1, the J call TRBJ2-7; D is perhaps TRBD1 (5 bases). V was shortened by 5 bases and J by 1 base, with 9 bases between the two germline ends. Germline assignment: CDR1 MNHNS and CDR2 SASEGT. This CDR3 region has 13 residues. CDR3 loop: CASSRQLSYEQYF. The DNA for the CDR3 is TGTGCCAGCAGTAGACAGCTTTCCTACGAGCAGTACTTC.

J is TRBJ2-7 and V is TRBV11-2, with D tentatively TRBD2 (5 bases). V was shortened by 5 bases and J by 2 bases, with 13 bases between the two germline ends. The CDR3 length is 14 residues. Germline V CDR1 and CDR2: SGHAT, FQNNGV. CDR3 sequence reads: CASSPLRGTYEQYF. The CDR3 nucleotides read TGTGCCAGCAGCCCGCTTAGAGGGACCTACGAGCAGTACTTC.

This clonotype was detected a few times. This rearrangement joins TRBV7-6 to TRBJ1-2; D call uncertain. CDR1 and CDR2 from the germline V gene are SGHVS and FNYEAQ. V shed 5 bases and J shed 5 bases, with 15 bases lying between them. The CDR3 runs to 14 residues. In DNA form, the CDR3 reads TGTGCCAGCAGCAATCCCCGTTCCACATATGGCTACACCTTC. This sequence encodes CASSNPRSTYGYTF.

This clonotype was seen more than once but under ten times. The V call is TRBV12-3 or TRBV12-4, the J call TRBJ2-1; 14 bases line up with TRBD2. V shed 5 bases, J shed 3 bases, and the junction held 15 bases outside the gene matches. This CDR3 contains 20 residues. The CDR3 DNA sequence: TGTGCCAGCAGTCGTTATACCGGGACTAGCGGGAGTGTGGGCTACAATGAGCAGTTCTTC. Protein product: CASSRYTGTSGSVGYNEQFF.

The chain is built from TRBV28 and TRBJ2-1, with 12 bases that match TRBD2. V lost 11 bases to trimming and J lost 4 bases; unmatched junction nucleotides: 12. The V gene's germline CDR1 is MDHEN and CDR2 SYDVKM. There are 16 residues in the CDR3. For the CDR3, the DNA is TGTGCCTGGGGTAGATCTAGCGGGGGGGGTTACAATGAGCAGTTCTTC. Protein: CAWGRSSGGGYNEQFF. The full variable domain, its missing parts supplied by reference TRBV28 and TRBJ2-1, is DVKVTQSSRYLVKRTGEKVFLECVQDMDHENMFWYRQDPGLGLRLIYFSYDVKMKEKGDIPEGYSVSREKKERFSLILESASTNQTSMYLCAWGRSSGGGYNEQFFGPGTRLTVL.

This chain connects TRBV29-1 to TRBJ2-2; D remains unclear. This CDR3 contains 12 residues. The germline V gene encodes CDR1 SQVTM and CDR2 ANQGSEA. V dropped 5 bases and J dropped 7 bases, with 11 bases sitting between them. The CDR3 loop is CSVRLSGGELFF. CDR3 nucleotides: TGCAGCGTTAGACTTTCGGGCGGGGAGCTGTTTTTT.

This clonotype was seen more than once but under ten times. The V gene is TRBV7-3, the J gene TRBJ1-4, with D possibly matching TRBD1 (5 bases). This CDR3 has 16 residues. Trimming left V 5 bases short and J 8 bases short, with 21 bases between. Germline V gene data show CDR1 as SGHTA and CDR2 as FQGTGA. The CDR3 here is CASSPIGRGVGEKLFF. CDR3 DNA: TGTGCCAGCAGCCCGATAGGGAGGGGCGTCGGGGAAAAACTGTTTTTT.

This clonotype was observed a few times. The V and J genes are TRBV7-3 and TRBJ2-2, with TRBD2 as a possible D gene (6 bases). The CDR3 is 15 amino acids. Germline V CDR1 and CDR2: SGHTA, FQGTGA. V lost 4 bases, J lost 8 bases, and 17 bases lay in between. In nucleotides, the CDR3 is TGTGCCAGCAGCTCCCAAACTAGCTTCGGAGGGGAGCTGTTTTTT. Its protein is CASSSQTSFGGELFF.

The J gene is TRBJ2-3, the V gene TRBV11-2; D gene uncertain. The V and J ends lost 6 bases and 0 bases respectively, with 16 bases between them. Germline V gives CDR1 SGHAT, CDR2 FQNNGV. The CDR3 has 16 residues. The CDR3, as DNA: TGTGCCAGCAGGGATGCCCCGGGCAGAAGCACAGATACGCAGTATTTT. Amino acid sequence: CASRDAPGRSTDTQYF.

This clonotype has just a few counts. The J gene is TRBJ1-1, the V gene TRBV10-3; D may be TRBD1 (5 bases). In germline, CDR1 is ENHRY, CDR2 SYGVKD. This CDR3 is built from 17 residues. V was pared by 8 bases and J by 5 bases, with 27 bases between. The CDR3 loop reads CAISLVRGEAVSTEAFF. The DNA for the CDR3 is TGTGCCATCTCCCTTGTGAGGGGAGAGGCAGTGTCTACTGAAGCTTTCTTT.

This sequence joins TRBV2 and TRBJ2-1, with TRBD2 identical over 15 bases. Germline-derived CDR1 and CDR2 are SNHLY and FYNNEI. The CDR3 extends over 18 amino acids. V trimming: 6 bases; J trimming: 0 bases; junction bases outside the gene matches: 6. CDR3 bases: TGTGCCAGCAGGAGAGGACTAGCGGGAGGGATCTCCTACAATGAGCAGTTCTTC. This translates into CASRRGLAGGISYNEQFF.

The rearrangement links TRBV27 to TRBJ1-6; D is perhaps TRBD1 (5 bases). The germline CDR1 and CDR2 sequences are MNHEY and SMNVEV (reference sequence). V dropped 3 bases and J dropped 11 bases, with 11 bases sitting between them. The CDR3 runs 13 residues. In DNA form, the CDR3 reads TGTGCCAGCAGTTTCATGGGACCTGCACCCCTCCACTTT. Its translation: CASSFMGPAPLHF.

This clonotype was counted between two and nine times. This chain links TRBV28 with TRBJ2-1; TRBD2 might be the D (5 bases). The CDR3 spans 13 residues. CDR1 MDHEN and CDR2 SYDVKM come from the germline V gene. Trimming stripped 2 bases from V and 5 bases from J, with 7 bases between. CDR3 in amino acids: CASSLTGNNEQFF. CDR3 in DNA: TGTGCCAGCAGTTTAACCGGGAACAATGAGCAGTTCTTC.

The chain couples TRBV9 to TRBJ2-7; D not resolved. The germline gives CDR1 SGDLS, CDR2 YYNGEE. The V end lost 3 bases, the J end lost 1 base, and 11 bases lay between the germline ends. The length of the CDR3 is 14 residues. The CDR3 DNA reads as TGTGCCAGCAGCGCCGGGTCCCGATCCTACGAGCAGTACTTC. It encodes CASSAGSRSYEQYF.

The sample holds a few counts of this clonotype. This chain connects TRBV29-1 to TRBJ1-1; no firm D call. The V end was cut by 0 bases, the J end by 11 bases, with 4 bases between. CDR3 length equals 9 residues. Germline V CDR1 and CDR2: SQVTM, ANQGSEA. The DNA of the CDR3 is TGCAGCGTTGAAGATCGGGCTTTCTTT. Its translation: CSVEDRAFF.

This rearrangement joins TRBV15 to TRBJ1-1, with TRBD1 as a possible D gene (5 bases). Trimming took off 0 bases at V and 10 bases at J, with 9 bases between the two ends. Germline V gene sequence: CDR1 LNHNV, CDR2 YYDKDF (reference sequence). There are 12 residues in the CDR3. In DNA, the CDR3 is TGTGCCACCAGCAGAGAGACAGTGCCAGCTTTCTTT. The encoded protein is CATSRETVPAFF.

This clonotype has more than one count but fewer than ten. V gene TRBV20-1 combines with J gene TRBJ2-1; the match to TRBD2 covers 12 bases. From germline, CDR1 is DFQATT and CDR2 SNEGSKA (reference sequence). The CDR3 runs to 12 residues. V lost 7 bases, J lost 9 bases, and 4 bases stayed unmatched. The CDR3 bases are TGCAGTGGGGAACTAGCGGGGGGTGAGCAGTTCTTC. This gives the protein CSGELAGGEQFF.

The chain joins TRBV7-8 to TRBJ2-7; D not resolved. Trimming took 2 bases from V and 2 from J, leaving 16 bases between them. Germline V gene data show CDR1 as SGHVS and CDR2 as FQNEAQ. There are 16 residues in the CDR3. CDR3 region: CASSLTDGGFTYEQYF. As DNA, the CDR3 is TGTGCCAGCAGCTTAACCGACGGTGGATTTACCTACGAGCAGTACTTC.